This TCR beta chain was observed in a study of blood T cell repertoires in COVID-19. J was trimmed by 0 bases and V by 7 bases; bases with no gene match: 13. The germline CDR1 and CDR2 sequences are MGHRA and YSYEKL. The CDR3 loop spans 18 amino acids. Libraries were prepared by immunoSEQ multiplex PCR; TCRdb keeps only in-frame clonotypes and omits some of them. The repertoire includes 20,000 to 30,000 clones, 90% of them detected once, and 1.5% to 2% sits in the top ten. This receptor was taken from a woman aged 60-70 years with active COVID-19. This chain joins TRBV4-1 and TRBJ1-4, with 8 bases that match TRBD1. Material for sequencing was peripheral blood. CDR3 region: CASTSRGTGLATNEKLFF. CDR3 in DNA: TGCGCCAGCACTTCCCGGGGGACAGGTCTTGCAACTAATGAAAAACTGTTTTTT.